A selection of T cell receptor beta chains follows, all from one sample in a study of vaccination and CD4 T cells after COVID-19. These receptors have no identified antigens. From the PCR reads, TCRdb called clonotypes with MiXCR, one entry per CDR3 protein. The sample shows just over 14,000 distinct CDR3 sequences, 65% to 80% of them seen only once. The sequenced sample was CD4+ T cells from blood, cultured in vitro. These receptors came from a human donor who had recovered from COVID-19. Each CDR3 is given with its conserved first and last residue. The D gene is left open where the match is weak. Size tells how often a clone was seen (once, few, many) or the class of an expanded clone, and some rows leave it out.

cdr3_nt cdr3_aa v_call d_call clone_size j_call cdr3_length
TGCGCCAGCAGCCAAGATAGGGTCACCCTGAGGATGGCTTTCTTT CASSQDRVTLRMAFF TRBV4-1 - few TRBJ1-1 15
TGTGCCAGCAGTCCACGGACAGGGTTGAGAGGAAACACCATATATTTT CASSPRTGLRGNTIYF TRBV27 TRBD1 once TRBJ1-3 16
TGTGCCAGCAGTCCCCAGCTAGCGGCATCCTACGAGCAGTACTTC CASSPQLAASYEQYF TRBV28 TRBD2 once TRBJ2-7 15
TGTGCCAGCATTCCAGTATTGGGACAGGGTCCCTACACCTTC CASIPVLGQGPYTF TRBV6-1 TRBD1 - TRBJ1-2 14
TGTGCCACCAGTGATTCTCCCACTAATGAGCAGTTCTTC CATSDSPTNEQFF TRBV24-1 - - TRBJ2-1 13
TGTGCCAGCAGCTTAGGAGCCTCCGTCGTGCAGCCCCAGCATTTT CASSLGASVVQPQHF TRBV7-9 - - TRBJ1-5 15
TGTGCCAGCAGCAAACAGCCAGGGCGGCACACTGAAGCTTTCTTT CASSKQPGRHTEAFF TRBV21-1 - few TRBJ1-1 15
TGCGCCAGCAGTCCTCCGGGACAGAAGAACACTGAAGCTTTCTTT CASSPPGQKNTEAFF TRBV23-1 TRBD1 - TRBJ1-1 15
TGTGCCAGTAGCTGGGTGGGTGAGCAGTTCTTC CASSWVGEQFF TRBV19 - - TRBJ2-1 11
TGTGCCAGCAAACCCCGCCGGAACACCGGGGAGCTGTTTTTT CASKPRRNTGELFF TRBV6-1 - few TRBJ2-2 14
TGTGCCACCAGCAGAGTGGGAGTTATAAGGGAGACCCAGTACTTC CATSRVGVIRETQYF TRBV15 - few TRBJ2-5 15
TGCAGTGCTAGGTCAGGGCTTGGCTACACCTTC CSARSGLGYTF TRBV20-1 - - TRBJ1-2 11
TGTGCCAGCAGCCTCCCGGGACCTCCCTATGGCTACACCTTC CASSLPGPPYGYTF TRBV28 - - TRBJ1-2 14